This T cell receptor beta chain appears in the sequencing data of a study of cytomegalovirus exposure and HLA in healthy donors. Study conclusions and caveats: A later examination showed that TCR association rates differed by HLA locus, with DRB1 most and HLA-C fewest. 150 or so TCR beta chains were listed as cytomegalovirus-associated.

Comments on this clone: Its specificity is not known.

Primers for the PCR totalled 60 Vbeta and 13 Jbeta. Profiling relied on immunoSEQ multiplex PCR, and the TCRdb table lists in-frame clones only, not all of them. Of roughly 170,000 clones in the sample, just over 75% were seen once. This CDR3 is built from 15 residues. V dropped 0 bases and J dropped 3 bases, with 10 bases sitting between them. The germline V gene has CDR1 SGHKS and CDR2 YYEKEE (reference sequence). Healthy bone marrow donors made up the donors. Sequences were obtained from PBMCs. The chain is built from TRBV5-5 and TRBJ2-1, with D uncertain. The receptor comes from a woman aged 25-40 years in good health and CMV-seropositive. The CDR3 sequence is CASSLGFAVYNEQFF. CDR3 nucleotides: TGTGCCAGCAGCTTGGGATTCGCGGTCTACAATGAGCAGTTCTTC.